What follows is one TCR beta chain and its context. The specificity of this receptor is unknown. There are no base qualities to consult, and no much larger clone falls within one base. These data are taken from a study of PD-1 blockade in classical Hodgkin lymphoma (dated by TCRdb to between 2020 and 2021). At the level of the whole study: Nivolumab dosing was 3 mg/kg intravenously every 2 weeks, continuing until either disease progression or unacceptable toxicity. A peripheral blood immune signature of response to PD-1 blockade in classical Hodgkin lymphoma was defined using TCR beta sequencing and CyTOF. Findings and caveats that apply to the study as a whole: The study was restricted to a single clinical trial cohort, and the causes of repertoire differences, possibly disease activity or prior therapy, were left undefined. Trial patients achieving complete response had baseline diversity similar to newly diagnosed patients, whereas partial responders and progressors had significantly lower diversity. Diversity was lower in patients who began nivolumab less than 1 year after ASCT, so these patients were left out of later analyses to avoid confounding by immune reconstitution. Baseline TCR diversity was reported as lower in newly diagnosed patients than in healthy donors, and lower still in relapsed/refractory patients. A significant rise by C4D1 was seen in CD4+ but not CD8+ TCR diversity (p=0.0027 vs p=0.16), with the rise being most apparent in complete responders (p=0.02).

The sample's time point label, decoded: cycle 4 day 1 (C4D1), after 6 weeks of nivolumab. All trial patients had relapsed after autologous stem cell transplantation, with cohorts A, B and C differing in prior brentuximab vedotin exposure. CD4+ T cells were purified from thawed PBMCs by magnetic negative selection with a Miltenyi CD4+ T cell isolation kit. The trial cohort was composed of 56 patients with relapsed/refractory classical Hodgkin lymphoma, for whom complete response, partial response or progressive disease was recorded as best overall response. Trial patients were treated with single-agent nivolumab in the multi-cohort phase II CheckMate 205 trial. Best overall response was determined by an independent review committee according to the 2007 International Working Group response criteria. Trial PBMCs were collected just before the start of nivolumab (C1D1) and during therapy at cycle 2 day 1 and cycle 4 day 1. Peripheral blood was collected in 8 mL Vacutainer Cell Preparation Tubes, from which PBMCs were isolated by centrifugation and then cryopreserved. Purified CD4+ and CD8+ fractions were prepared only for cases with an additional available PBMC sample. On LS columns in a quadroMACS separator, the magnetically labelled cells were depleted, and the flow-through was collected as the purified fraction.

The Qiagen DNeasy kit was used to extract genomic DNA from unsorted PBMCs and from the negatively selected CD4+ and CD8+ fractions. Using primers that anneal to V and J segments, immunoSEQ multiplex PCR amplified the TCR beta CDR3 regions. A synthetic immune receptor repertoire was used to minimize amplification bias, and any residual bias was removed computationally once sequencing was done. For the original study's pipeline: Repertoire diversity was quantified as the Shannon entropy index using custom Python scripts. Unsorted, CD4+ and CD8+ repertoires were analyzed separately, except in combined analyses where CD4+ and CD8+ sequences were merged in silico. A clone counted as expanded when the clone's frequency after treatment rose at least 2-fold relative to C1D1, and clones undetected at baseline were given a pseudocount of 0.5. Singleton clones were defined as clones with 0 or 1 copy at C1D1, and non-singleton clones were defined as clones with 2 or more copies. Clones expanded in unsorted samples were labelled as CD4+, CD8+ or unknown by matching protein sequences in sorted samples from the same patient. Wilcoxon tests were applied to paired samples to test diversity changes from C1D1 to C4D1. Entries here come from immuneACCESS through TCRdb and include only in-frame sequences with V and J called. Some clones fail to appear in such tables; in the studies checked, an unresolved V gene covers under half of the shortfall, and the cause of the remainder is unknown. The V and J calls and clone size were taken over from that table, and D and trimming were inferred from the DNA. Present in this sample are fewer than 15,000 clones, about 86% of which were seen just once. The ten top clones hold around 0.92% of the sample.

The germline V end is reduced by 1 base and the J end by 7 bases; junction bases left unmatched: 9. The CDR3, from cysteine to phenylalanine, totals 17 residues. Only CDR3 DNA remains: 51 bases, in frame from the first base. From the germline V gene, CDR1 is MGHRA and CDR2 is YSYEKL. This chain is built from TRBV4-1 and TRBJ2-3; 12 middle bases align to TRBD2. This sequence originates from a human donor with classical Hodgkin lymphoma. The sample in question was CD4+ T cells from blood, obtained before the fourth cycle of nivolumab. The CDR3: CASSQASTSGGPNTQYF. The bases are TGCGCCAGCAGCCAAGCGTCTACTAGCGGGGGGCCTAATACGCAGTATTTT.